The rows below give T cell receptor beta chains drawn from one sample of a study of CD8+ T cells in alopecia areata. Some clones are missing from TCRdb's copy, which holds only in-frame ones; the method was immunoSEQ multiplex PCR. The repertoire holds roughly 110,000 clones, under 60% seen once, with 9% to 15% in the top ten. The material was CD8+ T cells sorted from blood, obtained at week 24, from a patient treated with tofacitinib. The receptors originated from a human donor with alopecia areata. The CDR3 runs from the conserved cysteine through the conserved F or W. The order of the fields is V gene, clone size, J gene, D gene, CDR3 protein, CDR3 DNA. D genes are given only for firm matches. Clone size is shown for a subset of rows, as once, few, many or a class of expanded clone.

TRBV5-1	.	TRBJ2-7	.	CASSVGHEQYF	TGCGCCAGCAGCGTGGGCCACGAGCAGTACTTC
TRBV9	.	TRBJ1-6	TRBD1	CASSDGTGVSPLHF	TGTGCCAGCAGCGATGGGACAGGCGTTTCACCCCTCCACTTT
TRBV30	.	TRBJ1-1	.	CAWSLDRRNTEAFF	TGTGCCTGGAGCTTAGACAGGAGGAACACTGAAGCTTTCTTT
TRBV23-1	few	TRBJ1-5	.	CASSRPSREGNQPQHF	TGCGCCAGCAGTCGTCCAAGCCGGGAGGGCAATCAGCCCCAGCATTTT
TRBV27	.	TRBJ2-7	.	CASSLYRGGGYEQYF	TGTGCCAGCAGCCTCTACAGGGGAGGGGGCTACGAGCAGTACTTC
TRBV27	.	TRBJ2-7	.	CASSLLGGGLHEQYF	TGTGCCAGCAGTTTATTGGGCGGGGGCCTCCACGAGCAGTACTTC
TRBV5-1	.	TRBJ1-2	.	CASSGRGFNDGYTF	TGCGCCAGCAGCGGCAGGGGTTTTAATGATGGCTACACCTTC
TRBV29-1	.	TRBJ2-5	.	CSVEGGAALQETQYF	TGCAGCGTTGAGGGGGGGGCAGCCCTTCAAGAGACCCAGTACTTC
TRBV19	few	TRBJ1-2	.	CASSTKDIAVYGYTF	TGTGCCAGTAGTACGAAGGACATAGCCGTCTATGGCTACACCTTC
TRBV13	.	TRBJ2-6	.	CASSLGSGANVLTF	TGTGCCAGCTCCTTGGGATCTGGGGCCAACGTCCTGACTTTC
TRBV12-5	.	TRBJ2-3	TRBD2	CASGLVRVAGGLTDTQYF	TGTGCTAGTGGTTTGGTACGGGTAGCGGGGGGACTCACAGATACGCAGTATTTT
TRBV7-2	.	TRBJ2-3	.	CASSLVAATDTQYF	TGTGCCAGCAGCTTAGTAGCGGCCACAGATACGCAGTATTTT
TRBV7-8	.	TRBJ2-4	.	CASSLTSQGAKNIQYF	TGTGCCAGCAGCTTAACCTCCCAGGGAGCCAAAAACATTCAGTACTTC
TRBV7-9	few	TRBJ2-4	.	CASSSPIAKNIQYF	TGTGCCAGCAGCTCGCCCATAGCCAAAAACATTCAGTACTTC
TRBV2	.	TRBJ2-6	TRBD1	CASSTWDRGPSGANVLTF	TGTGCCAGCAGTACCTGGGACAGGGGGCCCTCTGGGGCCAACGTCCTGACTTTC
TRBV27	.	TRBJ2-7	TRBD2	CASSFPPGGEQYF	TGTGCCAGCAGTTTCCCTCCGGGAGGCGAGCAGTACTTC
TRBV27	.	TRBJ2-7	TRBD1	CASSWTGQGSYEQYF	TGTGCCAGCAGCTGGACGGGACAGGGAAGCTACGAGCAGTACTTC
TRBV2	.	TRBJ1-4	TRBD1	CAIRGTGHEKLFF	TGTGCCATAAGGGGGACAGGGCATGAAAAACTGTTTTTT
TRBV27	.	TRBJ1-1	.	CATISHTEAFF	TGTGCCACCATTAGTCATACTGAAGCTTTCTTT
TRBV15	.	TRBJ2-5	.	CATSRDWGQQETQYF	TGTGCCACCAGCAGAGATTGGGGACAACAAGAGACCCAGTACTTC
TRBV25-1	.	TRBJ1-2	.	CASSEAGYGYTF	TGTGCCAGCAGTGAGGCGGGCTATGGCTACACCTTC
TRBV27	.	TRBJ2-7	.	CASSSWNEQYF	TGTGCCAGCAGTTCCTGGAACGAGCAGTACTTC
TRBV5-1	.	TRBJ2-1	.	CASSLASGRYNEQFF	TGCGCCAGCAGCTTGGCGTCAGGTAGATACAATGAGCAGTTCTTC
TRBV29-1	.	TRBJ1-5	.	CSVEEDGNQPQHF	TGCAGCGTTGAAGAGGACGGTAATCAGCCCCAGCATTTT
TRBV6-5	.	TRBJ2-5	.	CASSYLAEETQYF	TGTGCCAGCAGTTACCTGGCAGAGGAGACCCAGTACTTC
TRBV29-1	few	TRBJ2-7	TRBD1	CSVEQGAYEQYF	TGCAGCGTTGAACAGGGGGCCTACGAGCAGTACTTC